This TCR beta chain was sequenced during a study of blood T cells in healthy people across ages. General study results and limits: The study found more naive CD4+ cells and higher diversity in long-lived than aged donors. TCR beta diversity per million T cells fell roughly linearly with age.

V lost 3 bases to trimming and J lost 0 bases; unmatched junction nucleotides: 5. Germline CDR1 and CDR2: SGHTA and FQGNSA. CDR3 length: 18 residues. A second 7 to 11 cycle PCR used barcoded and J-beta primers. TCRdb reprocessed the 5' RACE reads via MiXCR and lists one record per CDR3 protein. The sample has around 850,000 distinct CDR3 sequences; around 36% are singletons. Caucasian individuals from Russia who were healthy and aged 6 to 90 acted as donors. Investigators took about 10 milliliters of peripheral blood from every donor. Notes on this clonotype: Its antigen is currently unknown.

The chain has TRBV7-2 and TRBJ2-3; TRBD2 aligns across 14 bases. The source of this sequence is a man in his late teens or twenties in good health. Material for sequencing was blood. The CDR3 is CASSFRTSGGLSTDTQYF. CDR3 bases: TGTGCCAGCAGCTTCCGGACTAGCGGGGGGCTTAGCACAGATACGCAGTATTTT.